Listed below are T cell receptor beta chains from one sample, sequenced in a study of identical twins. TCRdb ran MiXCR on the 5' RACE reads and lists one entry per CDR3 protein. The table records some 660,000 distinct CDR3 sequences, around 8.6% of them present only once. In addition, the sample was reused for a study of yellow fever vaccine responses in identical twins.

Specimen: PBMCs. These receptor sequences come from a woman younger than 30 in good health. Both conserved end residues are part of each CDR3. The order of the fields is J gene, V gene, clone size, D gene, CDR3 length, CDR3 DNA, CDR3 protein. D genes are given only for firm matches. Size is omitted from some rows. Given values are once, few, many or a class for expanded clones.

j_call: TRBJ1-1; v_call: TRBV20-1; clone_size: once; d_call: NA; cdr3_length: 14; cdr3_nt: TGCAGTGCTAGAGAGGGAGGAGCGAACACTGAAGCTTTCTTT; cdr3_aa: CSAREGGANTEAFF
j_call: TRBJ2-5; v_call: TRBV4-3; clone_size: few; d_call: TRBD2; cdr3_length: 16; cdr3_nt: TGCGCCAGCAGCCAAGATGGGAGCGGGATGGGGGAGACCCAGTACTTC; cdr3_aa: CASSQDGSGMGETQYF
j_call: TRBJ2-7; v_call: TRBV20-1; clone_size: many; d_call: TRBD2; cdr3_length: 14; cdr3_nt: TGCAGTGCTAGACCCCTAGCGGGCTCCTACGAGCAGTACTTC; cdr3_aa: CSARPLAGSYEQYF
j_call: TRBJ2-3; v_call: TRBV20-1; clone_size: NA; d_call: NA; cdr3_length: 15; cdr3_nt: TGCAGTGCCCAGGGGGCGACTAGCTCCACAGATACGCAGTATTTT; cdr3_aa: CSAQGATSSTDTQYF
j_call: TRBJ2-6; v_call: TRBV24-1; clone_size: many; d_call: NA; cdr3_length: 16; cdr3_nt: TGTGCCACCAGTGATACGGGGGCTACTGGGGCCAACGTCCTGACTTTC; cdr3_aa: CATSDTGATGANVLTF
j_call: TRBJ2-7; v_call: TRBV20-1; clone_size: few; d_call: TRBD2; cdr3_length: 15; cdr3_nt: TGCAGTGCTAGAGATATCGGGGGGGCATTGTACGAGCAGTACTTC; cdr3_aa: CSARDIGGALYEQYF
j_call: TRBJ2-1; v_call: TRBV6-1; clone_size: few; d_call: TRBD2; cdr3_length: 18; cdr3_nt: TGTGCCAGCAGTGAAGCCGGACTAGCGGGAGGCTCCTACAATGAGCAGTTCTTC; cdr3_aa: CASSEAGLAGGSYNEQFF
j_call: TRBJ1-1; v_call: TRBV2; clone_size: NA; d_call: TRBD1; cdr3_length: 19; cdr3_nt: TGTGCCAGCAGCGCCCTCGGCCCAGGCAGGGGGCGAGGGAACACTGAAGCTTTCTTT; cdr3_aa: CASSALGPGRGRGNTEAFF
j_call: TRBJ1-5; v_call: TRBV20-1; clone_size: NA; d_call: TRBD1; cdr3_length: 17; cdr3_nt: TGCAGTGCTAGAAACCCGATACAGGGGGGTAGGGGTCAGCCCCAGCATTTT; cdr3_aa: CSARNPIQGGRGQPQHF
j_call: TRBJ1-2; v_call: TRBV6-1; clone_size: few; d_call: TRBD1; cdr3_length: 15; cdr3_nt: TGTGCAGCGGGGACAGGGGCGTTGGATGACTATGGCTACACCTTC; cdr3_aa: CAAGTGALDDYGYTF
j_call: TRBJ2-3; v_call: TRBV20-1; clone_size: NA; d_call: TRBD2; cdr3_length: 11; cdr3_nt: TGCAGTGCTCGGACTAGCGGGGCACCTTATTTT; cdr3_aa: CSARTSGAPYF
j_call: TRBJ1-1; v_call: TRBV7-2; clone_size: NA; d_call: TRBD1; cdr3_length: 14; cdr3_nt: TGTGCCAGCAGCTCCTGGACAGGGTGGACTGAAGCTTTCTTT; cdr3_aa: CASSSWTGWTEAFF
j_call: TRBJ2-1; v_call: TRBV7-2; clone_size: few; d_call: TRBD2; cdr3_length: 16; cdr3_nt: TGTGCCAGCAGCTTAGAAGGACTAGCGGGAGTGGATGAGCAGTTCTTC; cdr3_aa: CASSLEGLAGVDEQFF
j_call: TRBJ2-7; v_call: TRBV7-2; clone_size: many; d_call: TRBD1; cdr3_length: 13; cdr3_nt: TGTGCCAGCAGGCGACAGGGGGGCTACGAGCAGTACTTC; cdr3_aa: CASRRQGGYEQYF
j_call: TRBJ2-7; v_call: TRBV6-1; clone_size: many; d_call: TRBD2; cdr3_length: 14; cdr3_nt: TGTGCCAGCAAGGCTAGCGGGAGCTCCTACGAGCAGTACTTC; cdr3_aa: CASKASGSSYEQYF
j_call: TRBJ2-3; v_call: TRBV28; clone_size: many; d_call: NA; cdr3_length: 12; cdr3_nt: TGTGCCAGCAGTAACAACACAGATACGCAGTATTTT; cdr3_aa: CASSNNTDTQYF
j_call: TRBJ2-1; v_call: TRBV20-1; clone_size: many; d_call: TRBD2; cdr3_length: 15; cdr3_nt: TGCAGTGCTAGAGCTAGGACTAGCGGGTACAATGAGCAGTTCTTC; cdr3_aa: CSARARTSGYNEQFF
j_call: TRBJ2-1; v_call: TRBV15; clone_size: many; d_call: NA; cdr3_length: 14; cdr3_nt: TGTGCCACCAGCATCCAGAGAGAGTACAATGAGCAGTTCTTC; cdr3_aa: CATSIQREYNEQFF
j_call: TRBJ1-5; v_call: TRBV7-9; clone_size: NA; d_call: TRBD1; cdr3_length: 16; cdr3_nt: TGTGCCAGCAGCTCCTCGGGACAGGGGGCGAGTCAGCCCCAGCATTTT; cdr3_aa: CASSSSGQGASQPQHF
j_call: TRBJ2-2; v_call: TRBV21-1; clone_size: NA; d_call: NA; cdr3_length: 15; cdr3_nt: TGTGCCAGCAGCAAAGCTTCGGGTTTGGCCGGGGAGCTGTTTTTT; cdr3_aa: CASSKASGLAGELFF
j_call: TRBJ2-1; v_call: TRBV9; clone_size: NA; d_call: NA; cdr3_length: 16; cdr3_nt: TGTGCCAGCAGCGTTTGGGAGGGGGCAGGCTACAATGAGCAGTTCTTC; cdr3_aa: CASSVWEGAGYNEQFF
j_call: TRBJ2-2; v_call: TRBV2; clone_size: few; d_call: TRBD1; cdr3_length: 15; cdr3_nt: TGTGCCAGTACGACAGGGAACACGAACACCGGGGAGCTGTTTTTT; cdr3_aa: CASTTGNTNTGELFF
j_call: TRBJ2-3; v_call: TRBV20-1; clone_size: NA; d_call: NA; cdr3_length: 13; cdr3_nt: TGCAGTGCTAGAGAACTAGGGGGGGATACGCAGTATTTT; cdr3_aa: CSARELGGDTQYF
j_call: TRBJ1-1; v_call: TRBV20-1; clone_size: many; d_call: NA; cdr3_length: 13; cdr3_nt: TGCAGTGCAGGGGGGACGGGGAACACTGAAGCTTTCTTT; cdr3_aa: CSAGGTGNTEAFF
j_call: TRBJ2-3; v_call: TRBV6-1; clone_size: few; d_call: TRBD1; cdr3_length: 14; cdr3_nt: TGTGCCAGCAACGGACAGGATTTCGCAGATACGCAGTATTTT; cdr3_aa: CASNGQDFADTQYF
j_call: TRBJ2-5; v_call: TRBV3-1; clone_size: many; d_call: NA; cdr3_length: 14; cdr3_nt: TGTGCCAGCAGCCAAGGAGAGCGAATAGAGACCCAGTACTTC; cdr3_aa: CASSQGERIETQYF
j_call: TRBJ1-6; v_call: TRBV28; clone_size: few; d_call: NA; cdr3_length: 16; cdr3_nt: TGTGCCAGCAGTCCGCCGGCGGGGAGTGGAAATTCACCCCTCCACTTT; cdr3_aa: CASSPPAGSGNSPLHF
j_call: TRBJ1-3; v_call: TRBV6-1; clone_size: NA; d_call: NA; cdr3_length: 14; cdr3_nt: TGTGCCAGCAGTCCTCAGGACGTAAGAAACACCATATATTTT; cdr3_aa: CASSPQDVRNTIYF
j_call: TRBJ1-5; v_call: TRBV2; clone_size: NA; d_call: NA; cdr3_length: 14; cdr3_nt: TGTGCCAGCAGTGAAGCAGGGACTAATCAGCCCCAGCATTTT; cdr3_aa: CASSEAGTNQPQHF
j_call: TRBJ2-1; v_call: TRBV6-1; clone_size: NA; d_call: NA; cdr3_length: 16; cdr3_nt: TGTGCCAGCAGTGAAGCGCTGTCTCTCTCCTACAATGAGCAGTTCTTC; cdr3_aa: CASSEALSLSYNEQFF
j_call: TRBJ1-1; v_call: TRBV7-2; clone_size: NA; d_call: NA; cdr3_length: 14; cdr3_nt: TGTGCCAGCAGCTCGGAGGGCATGGACACTGAAGCTTTCTTT; cdr3_aa: CASSSEGMDTEAFF
j_call: TRBJ2-3; v_call: TRBV2; clone_size: NA; d_call: NA; cdr3_length: 13; cdr3_nt: TGTGCCAGCAGCGGTCGAGGGGCAGATACGCAGTATTTT; cdr3_aa: CASSGRGADTQYF
j_call: TRBJ2-7; v_call: TRBV20-1; clone_size: many; d_call: TRBD1; cdr3_length: 13; cdr3_nt: TGCAGTGCTGAACAGGGGGCTGTCTACGAGCAGTACTTC; cdr3_aa: CSAEQGAVYEQYF
j_call: TRBJ2-3; v_call: TRBV25-1; clone_size: few; d_call: TRBD2; cdr3_length: 15; cdr3_nt: TGTGCCAGCAGAGCTAGCGGGAGGGGCACAGATACGCAGTATTTT; cdr3_aa: CASRASGRGTDTQYF
j_call: TRBJ2-6; v_call: TRBV6-2/TRBV6-3; clone_size: few; d_call: TRBD1; cdr3_length: 16; cdr3_nt: TGTGCCAGCAGTATGACAGGGAAGTCTGGGGCCAACGTCCTGACTTTC; cdr3_aa: CASSMTGKSGANVLTF
j_call: TRBJ2-3; v_call: TRBV29-1; clone_size: NA; d_call: TRBD1; cdr3_length: 14; cdr3_nt: TGCAGCACCTCTGGACAGGGGGCTGTCAGTACGCAGTATTTT; cdr3_aa: CSTSGQGAVSTQYF
j_call: TRBJ1-4; v_call: TRBV3-1; clone_size: many; d_call: NA; cdr3_length: 15; cdr3_nt: TGTGCCAGCAGCAACAACAGGGTAGCTAATGAAAAACTGTTTTTT; cdr3_aa: CASSNNRVANEKLFF
j_call: TRBJ2-3; v_call: TRBV12-3/TRBV12-4; clone_size: many; d_call: NA; cdr3_length: 11; cdr3_nt: TGCGCCAGCACGGGGGCAGATACGCAGTATTTT; cdr3_aa: CASTGADTQYF
j_call: TRBJ2-1; v_call: TRBV3-1; clone_size: few; d_call: TRBD2; cdr3_length: 16; cdr3_nt: TGTGCCAGCAGCCAGCGGACTAGCGGGGGGACTTCCCAGCAGTTCTTC; cdr3_aa: CASSQRTSGGTSQQFF
j_call: TRBJ2-3; v_call: TRBV7-9; clone_size: NA; d_call: NA; cdr3_length: 14; cdr3_nt: TGTGCCAGCAGCTCCCTTGGGGGGATCGATACGCAGTATTTT; cdr3_aa: CASSSLGGIDTQYF
j_call: TRBJ2-7; v_call: TRBV18; clone_size: NA; d_call: NA; cdr3_length: 14; cdr3_nt: TGTGCCAGCTCACCAGAGACAGTTTCCTACGAGCAGTACTTC; cdr3_aa: CASSPETVSYEQYF
j_call: TRBJ2-2; v_call: TRBV10-3; clone_size: NA; d_call: TRBD1; cdr3_length: 14; cdr3_nt: TGTGCCATCAGGGACAGGGGGAACACCGGGGAGCTGTTTTTT; cdr3_aa: CAIRDRGNTGELFF
j_call: TRBJ2-7; v_call: TRBV19; clone_size: NA; d_call: NA; cdr3_length: 16; cdr3_nt: TGTGCCAGTAGTATGAGGGGAAGACACCCCTCCTACGAGCAGTACTTC; cdr3_aa: CASSMRGRHPSYEQYF
j_call: TRBJ2-2; v_call: TRBV6-2/TRBV6-3; clone_size: few; d_call: NA; cdr3_length: 16; cdr3_nt: TGTGCCAGCAAGTCCAGCCTGTGGGTCGGCACCGGGGAGCTGTTTTTT; cdr3_aa: CASKSSLWVGTGELFF
j_call: TRBJ1-5; v_call: TRBV27; clone_size: NA; d_call: NA; cdr3_length: 13; cdr3_nt: TGTGCCAGCAGTACCTATAGCAATCAGCCCCAGCATTTT; cdr3_aa: CASSTYSNQPQHF
j_call: TRBJ2-3; v_call: TRBV10-3; clone_size: NA; d_call: TRBD1; cdr3_length: 14; cdr3_nt: TGTGCCATCAGTCGGGACAGGGGCACAGATACGCAGTATTTT; cdr3_aa: CAISRDRGTDTQYF
j_call: TRBJ1-1; v_call: TRBV6-2/TRBV6-3; clone_size: many; d_call: NA; cdr3_length: 15; cdr3_nt: TGTGCCAGCAGTTATCCCGAGACCCTGAACACTGAAGCTTTCTTT; cdr3_aa: CASSYPETLNTEAFF
j_call: TRBJ2-7; v_call: TRBV7-9; clone_size: NA; d_call: NA; cdr3_length: 16; cdr3_nt: TGTGCCAGCAGCCGATTGAGCCTGGACAGCTCCTACGAGCAGTACTTC; cdr3_aa: CASSRLSLDSSYEQYF
j_call: TRBJ1-2; v_call: TRBV4-1; clone_size: many; d_call: NA; cdr3_length: 17; cdr3_nt: TGCGCCAGCAGCCAAGTGAGCGGACAGCTCACGAGTTATGGCTACACCTTC; cdr3_aa: CASSQVSGQLTSYGYTF
j_call: TRBJ2-7; v_call: TRBV3-1; clone_size: NA; d_call: NA; cdr3_length: 11; cdr3_nt: TGTGCCAGCACCAAAGGGGACGAGCAGTACTTC; cdr3_aa: CASTKGDEQYF
j_call: TRBJ1-6; v_call: TRBV4-3; clone_size: many; d_call: NA; cdr3_length: 17; cdr3_nt: TGCGCCAGCAGCCAGAAGACTGCTAGCTCCTATAATTCACCCCTCCACTTT; cdr3_aa: CASSQKTASSYNSPLHF
j_call: TRBJ2-7; v_call: TRBV5-1; clone_size: few; d_call: NA; cdr3_length: 14; cdr3_nt: TGCGCCAGCAGCTCAACCGGGAGAGGGGATAAGCAGTACTTC; cdr3_aa: CASSSTGRGDKQYF